Each of the 5 T cell receptor beta chains below was sequenced from the same sample in a study of T cell repertoires in cytomegalovirus infection. The antigens for these receptors are not known. TCRdb passed the reads through MiXCR, listing each CDR3 protein once. The top ten clones hold around 15% of a sample with about 890,000 distinct CDR3 sequences, roughly 30% of them seen once. This material consisted of cultured CD8+ T cells from PBMCs, taken from culture after CMV antigen stimulation. Source of these receptors: a human donor in good health (CMV status not recorded). Some clones in this sample may be carry-over from other donors' samples.

This clonotype turned up a few times. The rearrangement joins TRBV29-1 to TRBJ2-5; 11 bases map to TRBD2. The CDR3 contains 13 residues. Looked up from germline, CDR1 is SQVTM and CDR2 is ANQGSEA. The junction had 3 bases not matched to a gene; V was cut back by 6 bases and J by 3 bases. CDR3 residues: CSVILAGEETQYF. The CDR3 DNA follows: TGCAGCGTCATACTAGCGGGGGAAGAGACCCAGTACTTC.

This clonotype was seen a few times. The chain joins TRBV28 to TRBJ2-1; D is unclear. Germline assignment: CDR1 MDHEN and CDR2 SYDVKM. The CDR3 runs 19 residues. Trimming removed 2 bases at V and 0 bases at J, with 20 bases between. CDR3 in DNA: TGTGCCAGCAGTTTACCCTTAGGTCTTAGTTTCAGCTCCTACAATGAGCAGTTCTTC. Its translation: CASSLPLGLSFSSYNEQFF.

This clonotype was recorded a few times. The J gene is TRBJ1-3, the V gene TRBV28; TRBD1 might be the D (5 bases). The germline V gene encodes CDR1 MDHEN and CDR2 SYDVKM. Trimming took off 4 bases at V and 9 bases at J, with 16 bases between the two ends. This CDR3 is built from 14 residues. As DNA, the CDR3 is TGTGCCAGCAGTTCCGGGACCGAGAGTGGCACCATATATTTT. Translating gives CASSSGTESGTIYF.

The rearrangement uses TRBV25-1 and TRBJ2-3; TRBD1 might be the D (5 bases). The CDR3 is 14 amino acids. Germline CDR1 reads MGHDK; CDR2 reads SYGVNS. V lost 6 bases and J lost 1, with 11 bases in between. The CDR3 loop reads CASSQGLGTDTQYF. The DNA of the CDR3 is TGTGCCAGCAGCCAGGGTCTTGGCACAGATACGCAGTATTTT.

As regards this clonotype: This may arise from a read error, as a much more abundant clone is one base away. The V gene is TRBV7-2, the J gene TRBJ2-5, with TRBD2 as a possible D gene (6 bases). Deletions cut 5 bases from V and 3 bases from J, with 22 bases between. Germline assignment: CDR1 SGHTA and CDR2 FQGNSA. The CDR3 consists of 17 residues. CDR3 DNA: TGTGCCAGCAGCCCCCGACTAACGGGGGACCGGGAAGAGACCCAGTACTTC. Translating gives CASSPRLTGDREETQYF.